One sample yielded the 19 T cell receptor beta chains listed below, sequenced in a study of T-cell memory formation after mild COVID-19. TCRdb re-called the 5' RACE reads through MiXCR, storing one row per CDR3 protein. The sample consists of 200,000 to 250,000 distinct CDR3 sequences, roughly 9.4% of them appearing once. The sample was PBMCs or a T cell subset sorted from them (not recorded which). The receptors here all came from a man younger than 35 who had mild COVID-19 (a few samples of this study predate the infection). Cell type and time point are not known.

This clonotype was seen more than once but under ten times. The CDR3 DNA reads TGCGCCAGCAGCTTTGGGACAGCAACTGGCGAGACCCAGTACTTC. Its protein is CASSFGTATGETQYF. The chain has TRBV5-1 and TRBJ2-5; the match to TRBD1 covers 7 bases. Germline-derived CDR1 and CDR2 are SGHRS and YFSETQ. The CDR3 length is 15 residues. Trimming removed 2 bases from V and 5 bases from J; junction bases left unmatched: 9.

This clonotype was observed at least ten times. The chain carries TRBV5-1 and TRBJ1-2, with a possible D match to TRBD1 (5 bases). V was trimmed by 1 base and J by 3 bases, leaving 7 bases between them. From germline, CDR1 is SGHRS and CDR2 YFSETQ. The CDR3 is 13 residues long. CDR3 sequence reads: CASSLSGDYGYTF. DNA for the CDR3: TGCGCCAGCAGCTTGTCGGGGGACTATGGCTACACCTTC.

This clonotype was recorded many times. The chain combines TRBV4-3 with TRBJ2-5; the D is unclear. The CDR3 loop spans 15 amino acids. Germline values: CDR1 LGHNA, CDR2 YSLEER. Trimming took 0 bases from V and 1 from J, leaving 9 bases between them. The CDR3 loop reads CASSQDVGLQETQYF. The CDR3 DNA reads as TGCGCCAGCAGCCAAGATGTGGGCCTCCAAGAGACCCAGTACTTC.

This clonotype was detected a few times. This chain joins TRBV20-1 and TRBJ2-3, with a weak D call TRBD2 (7 bases). The CDR3 is 14 amino acids. Germline loops: CDR1 DFQATT, CDR2 SNEGSKA (reference sequence). Trimming shortened V by 4 bases and J by 3 bases, and 14 bases separated the two germline ends. This CDR3 reads CSATRGGWTDTQYF. CDR3 DNA: TGCAGTGCTACCCGCGGGGGCTGGACAGATACGCAGTATTTT.

This clonotype was observed a handful of times. V usage is TRBV19 and J usage is TRBJ2-7; no clear D. Trimming removed 5 bases from V and 9 bases from J, with 17 bases in between. Looked up from germline, CDR1 is LNHDA and CDR2 is SQIVND (reference sequence). There are 13 residues in the CDR3. The CDR3 region is CASSQRAAGGQYF. The DNA of the CDR3 is TGTGCCAGTAGTCAACGGGCCGCAGGCGGGCAGTACTTC.

The V gene is TRBV7-2, the J gene TRBJ1-1; D perhaps matches TRBD1 (5 bases). The germline gives CDR1 SGHTA, CDR2 FQGNSA. There are 16 residues in the CDR3. Deletions cut 5 bases from V and 1 base from J, with 17 bases between. The CDR3 DNA is TGTGCCAGCAGCCAGGGACTTTTGGCCCCGAACACTGAAGCTTTCTTT. Translating gives CASSQGLLAPNTEAFF. Filled out from reference TRBV7-2 and TRBJ1-1, the complete variable domain reads GAGVSQSPSNKVTEKGKDVELRCDPISGHTALYWYRQSLGQGLEFLIYFQGNSAPDKSGLPSDRFSAERTGGSVSTLTIQRTQQEDSAVYLCASSQGLLAPNTEAFFGQGTRLTVV.

Many counts were recorded for this clonotype. This sequence joins TRBV7-2 and TRBJ1-5; D uncertain. V was pared by 3 bases and J by 0 bases, with 3 bases between. The CDR3 extends over 13 amino acids. Germline V lookup: CDR1 SGHTA, CDR2 FQGNSA. CDR3 sequence reads: CASSLNSNQPQHF. In nucleotides, the CDR3 is TGTGCCAGCAGCTTGAATAGCAATCAGCCCCAGCATTTT.

The V gene is TRBV5-6, the J gene TRBJ1-1; 7 nucleotides match TRBD1. CDR3 size: 13 residues. Germline CDR1 is SGHDT and CDR2 is YYEEEE. J lost 7 bases, V lost 3 bases, and 6 bases had no gene match. The CDR3 loop reads CASSYDRVGEAFF. The CDR3 DNA is TGTGCCAGCAGCTATGACAGGGTGGGTGAAGCTTTCTTT.

This clonotype was recorded at least ten times. The chain carries TRBV5-1 and TRBJ2-7; tentatively, D is TRBD1 (6 bases). The germline V gene has CDR1 SGHRS and CDR2 YFSETQ. This CDR3 region has 13 residues. V lost 0 bases, J lost 4 bases, and 8 bases lay in between. CDR3 in amino acids: CASSLAGQYEQYF. CDR3 in DNA: TGCGCCAGCAGCTTGGCCGGACAGTACGAGCAGTACTTC.

This clonotype was found a few times. The chain carries TRBV7-9 and TRBJ2-7, with D perhaps TRBD1 (6 bases). CDR1 is SEHNR and CDR2 is FQNEAQ in the germline V gene (reference sequence). V lost 5 bases, J lost 2 bases, and 10 bases lay in between. This CDR3 contains 13 residues. The DNA for the CDR3 is TGTGCCAGCAGCCATACAGGGACCTACGAGCAGTACGTC. As protein: CASSHTGTYEQYV.

The chain couples TRBV4-1 to TRBJ2-1; 11 bases map to TRBD2. This CDR3 contains 16 residues. Germline values: CDR1 MGHRA, CDR2 YSYEKL. J was trimmed by 7 bases and V by 4 bases; bases with no gene match: 9. DNA of the CDR3: TGCGCCAGCAGCCGGCCGGGTAGCGGGGGGGAGAATGAGCAGTTCTTC. Translated, it gives CASSRPGSGGENEQFF.

The sample holds a few counts of this clonotype. V and J are TRBV29-1 and TRBJ1-1; tentatively, D is TRBD1 (5 bases). Germline-derived CDR1 and CDR2 are SQVTM and ANQGSEA. The germline V and J ends were trimmed by 6 bases and 5 bases, with 10 bases remaining between them. There are 11 residues in the CDR3. The CDR3 is CSVVWGTEAFF. The CDR3 DNA sequence: TGCAGCGTAGTCTGGGGGACTGAAGCTTTCTTT.

This clonotype has at least ten counts. This rearrangement joins TRBV7-9 to TRBJ2-1; TRBD2 aligns across 9 bases. The CDR3 covers 13 residues. The V gene end was trimmed by 5 bases and the J gene end by 9 bases; junction bases not matched to a gene: 5. Germline CDR1 and CDR2: SEHNR and FQNEAQ (reference sequence). CDR3: CASSINSGGEQFF. The CDR3 coding sequence is TGTGCCAGCAGCATTAATAGCGGGGGTGAGCAGTTCTTC.

V and J are TRBV7-6 and TRBJ2-5, with a weak D call TRBD2 (6 bases). Deletions cut 5 bases from V and 1 base from J, with 11 bases between. CDR3 length equals 14 residues. In germline, CDR1 is SGHVS, CDR2 FNYEAQ. In DNA, the CDR3 is TGTGCCAGCAGCATCGGGACTTTCCAAGAGACCCAGTACTTC. Protein product: CASSIGTFQETQYF.

This clonotype turned up a few times. V and J are TRBV10-3 and TRBJ1-1; the match to TRBD1 covers 7 bases. CDR1 ENHRY and CDR2 SYGVKD come from the germline V gene. V was pared by 6 bases and J by 8 bases, with 3 bases of the junction left unmatched. The CDR3 covers 11 residues. Here the CDR3 DNA reads TGTGCCATCAGGGAGGGACAGGAAGCTTTCTTT. It encodes CAIREGQEAFF.

The table lists this clonotype with a few counts. The chain is built from TRBV11-1 and TRBJ2-7; tentative D call: TRBD1 (5 bases). This CDR3 is built from 13 residues. CDR1 is SGHAT and CDR2 is FQDESV in the germline V gene (reference sequence). V lost 3 bases, J lost 4 bases, and 10 bases lay in between. The chain's CDR3 is CASSFQGGYEQYV. DNA for the CDR3: TGTGCCAGCAGCTTCCAGGGTGGGTACGAGCAGTACGTC.

This clonotype came up a few times. The chain recombines TRBV11-2 with TRBJ1-1; D call uncertain. Germline assignment: CDR1 SGHAT and CDR2 FQNNGV. V was pared by 6 bases and J by 0 bases, with 14 bases between. The CDR3 is 15 amino acids. The CDR3 region is CASSLNSVLNTEAFF. The DNA of the CDR3 is TGTGCCAGCAGTCTTAATAGCGTCCTGAACACTGAAGCTTTCTTT. The full variable domain, rest sourced from reference TRBV11-2 and TRBJ1-1, is EAGVAQSPRYKIIEKRQSVAFWCNPISGHATLYWYQQILGQGPKLLIQFQNNGVVDDSQLPKDRFSAERLKGVDSTLKIQPAKLEDSAVYLCASSLNSVLNTEAFFGQGTRLTVV.

In DNA form, the CDR3 reads TGCAGCGTCTGCGAGCGGGTCGGTCAGCCCCAGCATTTT. It encodes CSVCERVGQPQHF. The chain joins TRBV29-1 to TRBJ1-5, with unresolved D. Trimming took off 6 bases at V and 6 bases at J, with 15 bases between the two ends. The germline CDR1 and CDR2 sequences are SQVTM and ANQGSEA. The CDR3 is 13 amino acids.

The table lists this clonotype with a few counts. The rearrangement links TRBV9 to TRBJ1-1, with D uncertain. This CDR3 has 14 residues. Looked up from germline, CDR1 is SGDLS and CDR2 is YYNGEE. Trimming removed 0 bases at V and 3 bases at J, with 9 bases between. The CDR3 nucleotides are TGTGCCAGCAGCGTAGGGATTAGGGACACTGAAGCTTTCTTT. This encodes CASSVGIRDTEAFF.